These 5 T cell receptor beta chains were sequenced from one sample in a study of blood T cell repertoires in COVID-19. Profiled with immunoSEQ multiplex PCR; TCRdb holds only in-frame clones, not every one. Among some 260,000 clones listed, around 90% were seen once. Specimen: PBMCs or T cells enriched from blood (not recorded which). These receptors all come from a woman in her 30s with acute COVID-19.

CDR3 amino acids: CASSTSGRGDTDTQYF. The CDR3 nucleotides are TGTGCCAGCAGCACAAGCGGGAGGGGGGACACAGATACGCAGTATTTT. The rearrangement joins TRBV7-6 to TRBJ2-3; 10 positions agree with TRBD2. Trimming removed 5 bases from V and 2 bases from J; junction bases left unmatched: 7. This CDR3 contains 16 residues. From germline, CDR1 is SGHVS and CDR2 FNYEAQ.

The V call is TRBV2, the J call TRBJ2-7; D is uncertain. The V gene lost 1 base and the J gene lost 3 bases, with 13 bases spanning the gap. Germline assignment: CDR1 SNHLY and CDR2 FYNNEI. CDR3 length equals 15 residues. This CDR3 is CASSEEEVRVYEQYF. CDR3 bases: TGTGCCAGCAGTGAAGAAGAGGTCCGAGTCTACGAGCAGTACTTC.

The rearrangement joins TRBV5-6 to TRBJ1-1, with 7 bases matching TRBD1. Germline-derived CDR1 and CDR2 are SGHDT and YYEEEE. This CDR3 is built from 14 residues. J lost 5 bases, V lost 4 bases, and 8 bases had no gene match. CDR3 bases: TGTGCCAGCAGCATACAGGGGATAGAAACTGAAGCTTTCTTT. Its protein is CASSIQGIETEAFF.

This chain joins TRBV6-5 and TRBJ2-7; D not certain. V was clipped by 6 bases and J by 7 bases, with 10 bases between them. This CDR3 is built from 11 residues. Germline V gene data show CDR1 as MNHEY and CDR2 as SVGAGI. CDR3 coding DNA: TGTGCCAGCAGAATGGCAGGTGAGCAGTACTTC. Translating it yields CASRMAGEQYF.

The genes are TRBV6-6 and TRBJ2-6; maybe TRBD1 (5 bases). This CDR3 is 15 amino acids long. The germline CDR1 and CDR2 sequences are MNHNY and SVGAGI (reference sequence). Trimming stripped 2 bases from V and 4 bases from J, with 9 bases between. This CDR3 reads CASSYGRAGANVLTF. CDR3 bases: TGTGCCAGCAGTTACGGCAGGGCCGGGGCCAACGTCCTGACTTTC.